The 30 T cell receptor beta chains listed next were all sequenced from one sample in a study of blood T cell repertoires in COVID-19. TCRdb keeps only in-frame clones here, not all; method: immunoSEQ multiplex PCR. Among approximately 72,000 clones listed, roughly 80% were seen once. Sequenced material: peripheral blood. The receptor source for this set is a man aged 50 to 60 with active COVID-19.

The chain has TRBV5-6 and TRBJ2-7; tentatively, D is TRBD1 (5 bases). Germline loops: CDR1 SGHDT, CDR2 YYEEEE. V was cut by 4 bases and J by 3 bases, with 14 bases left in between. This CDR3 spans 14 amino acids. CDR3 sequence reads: CASSLHETVYEQYF. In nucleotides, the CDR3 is TGTGCCAGCAGCCTTCATGAGACAGTCTACGAGCAGTACTTC.

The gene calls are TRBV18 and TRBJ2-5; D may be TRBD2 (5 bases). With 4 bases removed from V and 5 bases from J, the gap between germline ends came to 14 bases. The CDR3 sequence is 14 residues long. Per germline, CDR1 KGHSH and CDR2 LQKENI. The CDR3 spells CASSLLASPETQYF. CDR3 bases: TGTGCCAGCTCACTCCTAGCATCCCCCGAGACCCAGTACTTC.

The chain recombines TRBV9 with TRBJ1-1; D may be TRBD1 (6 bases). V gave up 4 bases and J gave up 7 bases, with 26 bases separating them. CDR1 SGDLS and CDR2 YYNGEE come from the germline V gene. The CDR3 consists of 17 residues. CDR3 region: CASSLYATRGATVEAFF. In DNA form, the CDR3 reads TGTGCCAGCAGCCTTTACGCCACACGGGGGGCGACTGTTGAAGCTTTCTTT.

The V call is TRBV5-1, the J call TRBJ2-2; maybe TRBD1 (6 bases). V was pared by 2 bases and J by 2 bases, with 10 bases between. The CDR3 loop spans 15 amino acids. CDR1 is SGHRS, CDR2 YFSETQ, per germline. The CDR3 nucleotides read TGCGCCAGCAGCTTAAGGGGGTCAAACACCGGGGAGCTGTTTTTT. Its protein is CASSLRGSNTGELFF.

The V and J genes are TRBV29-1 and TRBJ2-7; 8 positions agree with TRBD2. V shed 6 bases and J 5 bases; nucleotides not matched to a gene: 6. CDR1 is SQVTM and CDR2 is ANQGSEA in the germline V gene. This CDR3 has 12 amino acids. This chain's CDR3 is CSVLREVDEQYF. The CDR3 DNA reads TGCAGCGTCTTGCGGGAGGTCGACGAGCAGTACTTC.

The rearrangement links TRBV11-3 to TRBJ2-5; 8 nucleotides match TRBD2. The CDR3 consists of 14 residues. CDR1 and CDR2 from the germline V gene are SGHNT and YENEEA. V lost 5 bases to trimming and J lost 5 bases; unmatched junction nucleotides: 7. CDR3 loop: CASSPGGAEETQYF. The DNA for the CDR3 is TGTGCCAGCAGCCCCGGGGGGGCAGAGGAGACCCAGTACTTC.

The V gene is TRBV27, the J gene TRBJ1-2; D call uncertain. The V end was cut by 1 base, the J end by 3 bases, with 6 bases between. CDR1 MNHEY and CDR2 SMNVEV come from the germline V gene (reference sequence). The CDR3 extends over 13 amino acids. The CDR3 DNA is TGTGCCAGCAGTTTATTTGCAGACTATGGCTACACCTTC. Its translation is CASSLFADYGYTF.

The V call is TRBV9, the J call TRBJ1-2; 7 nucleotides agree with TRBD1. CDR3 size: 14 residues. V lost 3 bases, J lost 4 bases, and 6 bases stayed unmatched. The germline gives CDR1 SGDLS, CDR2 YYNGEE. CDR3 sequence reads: CASSEGTASYGYTF. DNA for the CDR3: TGTGCCAGCAGCGAGGGGACAGCTTCCTATGGCTACACCTTC.

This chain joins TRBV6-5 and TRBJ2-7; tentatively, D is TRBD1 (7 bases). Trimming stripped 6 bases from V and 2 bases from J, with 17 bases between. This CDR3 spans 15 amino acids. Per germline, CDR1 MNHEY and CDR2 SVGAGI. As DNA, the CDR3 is TGTGCCAGCAGGAGGGACGGCAGGGGGGCCTACGAGCAGTACTTC. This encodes CASRRDGRGAYEQYF.

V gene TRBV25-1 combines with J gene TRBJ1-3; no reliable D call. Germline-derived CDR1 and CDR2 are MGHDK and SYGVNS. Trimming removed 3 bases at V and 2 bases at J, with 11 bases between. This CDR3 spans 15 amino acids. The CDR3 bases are TGTGCCAGCAGTGACCCCTACAGAACTGGAAACACCATATATTTT. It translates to CASSDPYRTGNTIYF.

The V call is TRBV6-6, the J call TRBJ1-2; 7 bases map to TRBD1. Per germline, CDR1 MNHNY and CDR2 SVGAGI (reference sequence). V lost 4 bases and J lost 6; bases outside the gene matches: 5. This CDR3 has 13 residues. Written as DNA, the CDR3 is TGTGCCAGCAGTTTTCCAGGGGGTGATGGCTACACCTTC. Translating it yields CASSFPGGDGYTF.

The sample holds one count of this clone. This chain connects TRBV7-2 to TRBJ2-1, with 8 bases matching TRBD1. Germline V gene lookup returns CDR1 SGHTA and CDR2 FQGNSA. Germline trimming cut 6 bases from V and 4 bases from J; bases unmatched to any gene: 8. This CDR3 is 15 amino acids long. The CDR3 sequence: CASRMDRVLYNEQFF. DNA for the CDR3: TGTGCCAGCAGGATGGACAGGGTGTTATACAATGAGCAGTTCTTC.

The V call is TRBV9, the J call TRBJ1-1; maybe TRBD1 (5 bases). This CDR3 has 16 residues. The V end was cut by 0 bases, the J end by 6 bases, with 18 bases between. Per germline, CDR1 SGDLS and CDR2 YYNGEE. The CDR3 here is CASSVGPSLRGPEAFF. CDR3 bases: TGTGCCAGCAGCGTAGGCCCCTCGCTAAGGGGCCCTGAAGCTTTCTTT.

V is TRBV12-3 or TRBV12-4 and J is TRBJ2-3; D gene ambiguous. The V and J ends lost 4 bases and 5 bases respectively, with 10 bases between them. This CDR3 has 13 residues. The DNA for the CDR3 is TGTGCCAGCAGTTCCCCCCTCGGAGATACGCAGTATTTT. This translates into CASSSPLGDTQYF.

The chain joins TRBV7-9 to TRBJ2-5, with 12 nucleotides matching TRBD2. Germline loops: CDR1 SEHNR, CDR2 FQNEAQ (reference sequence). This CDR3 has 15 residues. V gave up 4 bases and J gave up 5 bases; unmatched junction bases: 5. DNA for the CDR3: TGTGCCAGCAGCTCGACTAGCGGGAGCGGCGAGACCCAGTACTTC. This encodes CASSSTSGSGETQYF.

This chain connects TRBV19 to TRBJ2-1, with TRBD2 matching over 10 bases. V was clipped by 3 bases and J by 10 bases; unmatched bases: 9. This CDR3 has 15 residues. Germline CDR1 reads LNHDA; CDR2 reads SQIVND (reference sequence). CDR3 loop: CASSITQAGGKEQFF. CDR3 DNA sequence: TGTGCCAGTAGTATCACACAAGCGGGAGGGAAAGAGCAGTTCTTC.

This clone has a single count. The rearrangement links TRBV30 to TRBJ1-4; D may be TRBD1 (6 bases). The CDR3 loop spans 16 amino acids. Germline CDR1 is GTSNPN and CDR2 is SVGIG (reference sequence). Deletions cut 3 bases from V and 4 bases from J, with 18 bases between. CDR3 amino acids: CAWSPPRGGGNEKLFF. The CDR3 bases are TGTGCCTGGAGCCCCCCTCGGGGAGGGGGTAATGAAAAACTGTTTTTT.

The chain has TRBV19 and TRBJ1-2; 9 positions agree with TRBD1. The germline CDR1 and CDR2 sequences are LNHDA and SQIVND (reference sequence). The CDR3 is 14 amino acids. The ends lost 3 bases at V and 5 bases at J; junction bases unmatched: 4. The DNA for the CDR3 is TGTGCCAGTAGTATGGGACAGGGCCCTTATGGCTACACCTTC. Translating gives CASSMGQGPYGYTF.

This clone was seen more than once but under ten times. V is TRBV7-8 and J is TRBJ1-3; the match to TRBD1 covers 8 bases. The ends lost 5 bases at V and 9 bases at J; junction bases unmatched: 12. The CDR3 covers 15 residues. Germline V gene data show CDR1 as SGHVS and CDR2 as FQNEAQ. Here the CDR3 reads CASSPRDRRLRTIYF. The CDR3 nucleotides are TGTGCCAGCAGCCCCCGGGACAGGCGATTGCGCACCATATATTTT.

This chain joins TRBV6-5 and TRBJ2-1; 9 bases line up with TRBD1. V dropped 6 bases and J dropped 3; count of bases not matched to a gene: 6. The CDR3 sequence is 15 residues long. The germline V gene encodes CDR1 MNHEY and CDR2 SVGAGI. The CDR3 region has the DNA TGTGCCAGCAGCGTAGACAGGGGGATCTACAATGAGCAGTTCTTC. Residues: CASSVDRGIYNEQFF.

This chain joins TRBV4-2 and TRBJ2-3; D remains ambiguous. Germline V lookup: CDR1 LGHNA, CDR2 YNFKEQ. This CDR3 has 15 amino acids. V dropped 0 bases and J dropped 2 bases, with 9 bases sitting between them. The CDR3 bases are TGTGCCAGCAGCCAAGATCCCGTTAACACAGATACGCAGTATTTT. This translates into CASSQDPVNTDTQYF.

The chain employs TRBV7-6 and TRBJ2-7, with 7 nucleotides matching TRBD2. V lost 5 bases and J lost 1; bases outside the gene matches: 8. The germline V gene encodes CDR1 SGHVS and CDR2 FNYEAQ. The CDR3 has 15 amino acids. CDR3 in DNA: TGTGCCAGCAGCCCCGTCGCTAGCGGTTCCTACGAGCAGTACTTC. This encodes CASSPVASGSYEQYF.

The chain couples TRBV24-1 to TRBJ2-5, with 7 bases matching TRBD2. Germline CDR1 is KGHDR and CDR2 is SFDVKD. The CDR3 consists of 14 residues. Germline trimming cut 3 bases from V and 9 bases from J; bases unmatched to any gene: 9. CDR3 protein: CATSDPGLPMAQYF. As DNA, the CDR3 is TGTGCCACCAGTGATCCGGGACTACCGATGGCCCAGTACTTC.

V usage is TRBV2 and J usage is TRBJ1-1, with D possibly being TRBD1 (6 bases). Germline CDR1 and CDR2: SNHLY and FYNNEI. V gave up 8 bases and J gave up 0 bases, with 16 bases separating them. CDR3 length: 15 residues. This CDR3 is CASDKQGLMNTEAFF. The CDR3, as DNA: TGTGCCAGCGATAAACAGGGCCTAATGAACACTGAAGCTTTCTTT. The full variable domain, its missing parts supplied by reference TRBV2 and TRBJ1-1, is EPEVTQTPSHQVTQMGQEVILRCVPISNHLYFYWYRQILGQKVEFLVSFYNNEISEKSEIFDDQFSVERPDGSNFTLKIRSTKLEDSAMYFCASDKQGLMNTEAFFGQGTRLTVV.

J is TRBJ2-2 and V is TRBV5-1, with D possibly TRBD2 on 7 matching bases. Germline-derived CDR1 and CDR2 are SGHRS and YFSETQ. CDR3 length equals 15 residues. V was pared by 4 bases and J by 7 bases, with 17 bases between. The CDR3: CASSPPEGGDGELFF. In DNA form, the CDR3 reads TGCGCCAGCAGCCCCCCGGAGGGGGGGGACGGGGAGCTGTTTTTT.

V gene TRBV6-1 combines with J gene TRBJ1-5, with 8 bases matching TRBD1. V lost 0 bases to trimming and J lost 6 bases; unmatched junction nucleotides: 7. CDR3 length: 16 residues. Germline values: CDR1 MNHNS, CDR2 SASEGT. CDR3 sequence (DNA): TGTGCCAGCAGTGAAGCCAGGGTAACAGGGGGTCAGCCCCAGCATTTT. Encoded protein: CASSEARVTGGQPQHF.

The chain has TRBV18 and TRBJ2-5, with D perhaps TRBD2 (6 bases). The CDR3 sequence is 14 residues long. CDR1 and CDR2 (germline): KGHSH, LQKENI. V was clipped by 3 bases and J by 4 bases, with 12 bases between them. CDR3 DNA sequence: TGTGCCAGCTCACCGGGGCGGGGAGGAGAGACCCAGTACTTC. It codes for CASSPGRGGETQYF.

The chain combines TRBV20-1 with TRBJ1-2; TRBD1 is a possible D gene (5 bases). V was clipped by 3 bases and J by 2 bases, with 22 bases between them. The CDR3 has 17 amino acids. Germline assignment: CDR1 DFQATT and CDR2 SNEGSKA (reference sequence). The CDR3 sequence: CSASDQGPAGSNYGYTF. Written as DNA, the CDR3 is TGCAGTGCTAGTGATCAAGGCCCGGCAGGGTCCAACTATGGCTACACCTTC.

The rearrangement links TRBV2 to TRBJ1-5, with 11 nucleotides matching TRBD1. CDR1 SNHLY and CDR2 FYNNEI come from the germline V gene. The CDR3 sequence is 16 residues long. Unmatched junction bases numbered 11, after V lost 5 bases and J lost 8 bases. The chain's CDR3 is CASSSRDRGSLEPQHF. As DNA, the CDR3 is TGTGCCAGCAGTAGCCGGGACAGGGGGAGCCTCGAGCCCCAGCATTTT.

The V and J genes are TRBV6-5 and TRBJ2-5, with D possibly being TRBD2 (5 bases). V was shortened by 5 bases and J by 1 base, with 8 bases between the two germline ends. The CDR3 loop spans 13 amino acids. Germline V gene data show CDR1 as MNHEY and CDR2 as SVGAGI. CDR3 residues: CASSRGTQETQYF. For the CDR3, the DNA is TGTGCCAGCAGTCGGGGAACCCAAGAGACCCAGTACTTC.